This T cell receptor beta chain was sequenced in a study of CD8+CD57+ T cells in acquired aplastic anemia. This clonotype was recorded many times. The CDR3 runs to 16 residues. Germline values: CDR1 SGHAT, CDR2 FQNNGV. Trimming cost V 0 bases and J 1 base; bases outside gene matches: 5. Template material for TCR beta VDJ and CDR3 profiling consisted of genomic DNA. MiXCR, run by TCRdb on the reads, gives a single entry per CDR3 protein. The sample contains over 200,000 distinct CDR3 sequences, approximately 60% of which appear only once. The sequence was obtained from a human donor in good health. The chain recombines TRBV11-2 with TRBJ1-1; TRBD1 matches 7 bases. Sequencing used sorted CD4+, CD8+, or CD8+CD57+ T cells (not recorded which) from PBMCs. CDR3 amino acids: CASSLETTGRNTEAFF. The CDR3 region has the DNA TGTGCCAGCAGCTTAGAGACGACAGGGAGGAACACTGAAGCTTTCTTT. The entire variable domain, with the rest obtained from reference TRBV11-2 and TRBJ1-1, is as follows: EAGVAQSPRYKIIEKRQSVAFWCNPISGHATLYWYQQILGQGPKLLIQFQNNGVVDDSQLPKDRFSAERLKGVDSTLKIQPAKLEDSAVYLCASSLETTGRNTEAFFGQGTRLTVV.